The T cell receptor beta chain described here comes from a study of T cells in Graves' hyperthyroidism and ophthalmopathy. Study observations and caveats: Ophthalmopathy, which appeared later, was predicted by the model a median about 6 months before onset. Most clonotypes that expanded in the thyroid above 0.001 also showed up in blood.

It was RNA transcripts that yielded the amplified TCR beta CDR3 regions. Using the HTBI primer set, a first-round RT-PCR was run on the TCR CDR3. TCRdb analysed the multiplex PCR reads with MiXCR anew, one entry per CDR3 protein. The repertoire holds around 600,000 distinct CDR3 sequences, with 45% as singletons. The V gene lost 6 bases and the J gene lost 5 bases, with 17 bases spanning the gap. Germline V CDR1 and CDR2: ENHRY, SYGVKD. This CDR3 spans 15 amino acids. Not enrolled were patients with uncontrolled infection, other autoimmune disease, pregnancy or lactation. In making diagnoses, clinical symptoms, serum thyroxine and TRAb, thyroid ultrasound and orbital computed tomography were all used. This clonotype was detected many times. Its antigen is as yet unknown.

The TCR was taken from an adult man with Graves' disease, either hyperthyroidism or ophthalmopathy (not recorded which). The sequenced material came from peripheral blood or thyroid tissue (not recorded which). The chain joins TRBV10-3 to TRBJ1-5; TRBD1 is a possible D gene (6 bases). The CDR3 coding sequence is TGTGCCATCAGGGTTAAGGACAGCTACGATCAGCCCCAGCATTTT. Its protein product is CAIRVKDSYDQPQHF.